The sequence of this T cell receptor (beta chain) was determined in a study of shared clonotypes between healthy human individuals. Across the whole study: The study drew on a couple of women and a few men aged 18 to 49 as donors. Whole-study results and caveats: Among the subsets, naive ones generally showed larger estimated richness than memory ones. Rarefaction analysis demonstrated incomplete sorted-subset sequencing notwithstanding large depth.

For this clone: Its antigen is currently unknown.

Clones were read by immunoSEQ multiplex PCR, and TCRdb kept only the in-frame ones, dropping some. Among around 700,000 clones listed, 60% to 80% were seen once. Trimming left V 4 bases short and J 3 bases short, with 14 bases between. Germline V gene sequence: CDR1 SGHKS, CDR2 YYEKEE (reference sequence). This CDR3 is 14 amino acids long. Input material: memory CD4+ T cells sorted from blood. Indicated subset: CD45RA-negative fraction. This receptor was obtained from a woman under 40 in good health. This chain joins TRBV5-5 and TRBJ2-7; maybe TRBD1 (5 bases). The CDR3 DNA sequence: TGTGCCAGCAGCCCCTTAGCAGGGAACTACGAGCAGTACTTC. Translation: CASSPLAGNYEQYF.